This entry lists 30 T cell receptor beta chains sequenced from one sample in a study of molecular identifiers for immune sequencing clone quantification (dated by TCRdb to 2017 to 2018). The library came from PCR. The sequencer was a NextSeq 500. TCRdb itself trimmed the public reads at Q25 with fastp, ran MiXCR and retained productive beta chains. Each entry merges the rows of one CDR3 protein and shows their most common DNA and genes. The sample table lists a few hundred thousand distinct CDR3 sequences, roughly 24% of them with a count of one. The top ten hold about 0.74% of the sample. Source material: naive CD8+ T cells from blood, with Jurkat cell RNA spiked in. This sample's cell subset or site label indicates: FACS-sorted CD8+CD4-CCR7+CD45RA+ naive T cells. These receptors all come from a human donor in good health. Some libraries in this study had Jurkat cell RNA spiked in.

This chain links TRBV20-1 with TRBJ1-1; D gene unclear. Trimming removed 5 bases from V and 1 base from J, with 11 bases in between. CDR1 DFQATT and CDR2 SNEGSKA come from the germline V gene (reference sequence). This CDR3 comprises 13 residues. CDR3 bases: TGCAGTGCTGGTGAATTTCCGAACACTGAAGCTTTCTTT. It codes for CSAGEFPNTEAFF.

This clonotype was seen only a few times. The chain employs TRBV7-9 and TRBJ2-7; 14 nucleotides line up with TRBD2. V gave up 5 bases and J gave up 5 bases; unmatched junction bases: 8. Germline V lookup: CDR1 SEHNR, CDR2 FQNEAQ (reference sequence). The CDR3 spans 16 residues. The CDR3 bases are TGTGCCAGCAGCAAAAAGGGACTAGCGGGAGCCCACGAGCAGTACTTC. This sequence encodes CASSKKGLAGAHEQYF.

Only one count was recorded for this clonotype. A single base separates this from a much larger clone, so it may be a read error. V gene TRBV7-2 combines with J gene TRBJ2-7, with 11 bases matching TRBD1. The CDR3 has 15 residues. Unmatched junction bases numbered 6, after V lost 5 bases and J lost 3 bases. Germline loops: CDR1 SGHTA, CDR2 FQGNSA. For the CDR3, the DNA is TGTGCCAGCAGCGGCCTGGGGACAGGGGGCTACGAGCAGTACTTC. This encodes CASSGLGTGGYEQYF. Together with reference TRBV7-2 and TRBJ2-7, the CDR3 gives the full variable domain: GAGVSQSPSNKVTEKGKDVELRCDPISGHTALYWYRQSLGQGLEFLIYFQGNSAPDKSGLPSDRFSAERTGGSVSTLTIQRTQQEDSAVYLCASSGLGTGGYEQYFGPGTRLTVT.

At least ten counts were recorded for this clonotype. CDR3 region: CASTHPGGVATGELFF. CDR3 coding DNA: TGTGCCAGCACTCACCCCGGCGGGGTAGCCACCGGGGAGCTGTTTTTT. The rearrangement links TRBV7-9 to TRBJ2-2; tentatively, D is TRBD2 (6 bases). Germline CDR1 and CDR2: SEHNR and FQNEAQ (reference sequence). The V end was cut by 7 bases, the J end by 4 bases, with 19 bases between. The CDR3 length is 16 residues.

The chain recombines TRBV19 with TRBJ1-5; D is unclear. Germline V lookup: CDR1 LNHDA, CDR2 SQIVND (reference sequence). V dropped 4 bases and J dropped 5 bases, with 6 bases sitting between them. The CDR3 extends over 12 amino acids. DNA for the CDR3: TGTGCCAGTAGTACAGGCCATCAGCCCCAGCATTTT. Residues: CASSTGHQPQHF.

DNA for the CDR3: TGTGCCTGGTCTTGGGGGGCCCAACTGATACAAGAGACCCAGTACTTC. Residues: CAWSWGAQLIQETQYF. This chain uses TRBV30 with TRBJ2-5; D possibly uses TRBD1 or TRBD2 (6 bases each). The CDR3 totals 16 residues. Trimming pared 5 bases from V and 2 bases from J, leaving 21 bases between. Germline lookup yields CDR1 GTSNPN and CDR2 SVGIG (reference sequence).

In its sample, this clonotype was seen many times. The chain uses TRBV12-3 or TRBV12-4 and TRBJ1-1; D uncertain. Trimming removed 6 bases at V and 4 bases at J, with 12 bases between. CDR3 length: 13 residues. CDR3 protein: CASRDGRVTEAFF. CDR3 sequence (DNA): TGTGCCAGCAGGGACGGAAGGGTCACTGAAGCTTTCTTT.

The rearrangement uses TRBV20-1 and TRBJ2-4; D is perhaps TRBD2 (5 bases). With 4 bases removed from V and 5 bases from J, the gap between germline ends came to 15 bases. The germline CDR1 and CDR2 sequences are DFQATT and SNEGSKA (reference sequence). The CDR3 has 14 residues. CDR3 protein: CSATLTWEQNIQYF. CDR3 bases: TGCAGTGCTACCCTGACCTGGGAGCAAAACATTCAGTACTTC.

The V gene is TRBV30, the J gene TRBJ2-7; D may be TRBD2 (5 bases). V was cut by 0 bases and J by 5 bases, with 11 bases left in between. This CDR3 region has 13 residues. Per the germline V gene, CDR1 is GTSNPN and CDR2 is SVGIG (reference sequence). The DNA for the CDR3 is TGTGCCTGGAGTGTCGGCGGGCAGGACGAGCAGTACTTC. The encoded protein is CAWSVGGQDEQYF. The entire variable domain, with the rest obtained from reference TRBV30 and TRBJ2-7, is as follows: SQTIHQWPATLVQPVGSPLSLECTVEGTSNPNLYWYRQAAGRGLQLLFYSVGIGQISSEVPQNLSASRPQDRQFILSSKKLLLSDSGFYLCAWSVGGQDEQYFGPGTRLTVT.

The V gene is TRBV12-3 or TRBV12-4, the J gene TRBJ1-6, with a possible D match to TRBD1 (5 bases). Between the trimmed V and J ends, which lost 3 bases and 6 bases, there was a span of 12 bases. CDR3 length equals 15 residues. The CDR3 DNA is TGTGCCAGCAGTTTCCGGGGCCCCTGTAATTCACCCCTCCACTTT. Translating it yields CASSFRGPCNSPLHF.

This clonotype was recorded at least ten times. The chain links TRBV20-1 to TRBJ2-1, with 11 positions matching TRBD2. This CDR3 region has 15 residues. Germline V lookup: CDR1 DFQATT, CDR2 SNEGSKA (reference sequence). With V trimmed by 3 bases and J by 5 bases, 6 bases remained unmatched. In DNA form, the CDR3 reads TGCAGTGCTAGCCATCCTAGCGGGGGGAACAATGAGCAGTTCTTC. It encodes CSASHPSGGNNEQFF.

This clonotype was seen repeatedly, ten times or more. The V gene is TRBV6-5, the J gene TRBJ1-1, with a possible D match to TRBD1 (5 bases). Trimming took off 2 bases at V and 4 bases at J, with 11 bases between the two ends. The germline CDR1 and CDR2 sequences are MNHEY and SVGAGI. The CDR3 consists of 14 residues. The CDR3 is CASSYGGSLTEAFF. In DNA, the CDR3 is TGTGCCAGCAGTTACGGGGGGTCTCTCACTGAAGCTTTCTTT.

The rearrangement uses TRBV11-2 and TRBJ2-3; 7 bases are shared with TRBD2. The CDR3 runs to 16 residues. Trimming at V came to 4 bases and at J to 2 bases, leaving 9 bases not matched to a gene. Germline V gene lookup returns CDR1 SGHAT and CDR2 FQNNGV. Written as DNA, the CDR3 is TGTGCCAGCAGCTCTGCAGCGGGATTTCTCACAGATACGCAGTATTTT. This sequence encodes CASSSAAGFLTDTQYF.

Only one count was recorded for this clonotype. A much more abundant neighbour one base away suggests this may be a read error. This likely comes from a read error, as the CDR3 has no conserved phenylalanine or tryptophan at its end. This chain links TRBV9 with TRBJ2-7; D is unclear. The CDR3 length is 15 residues. CDR1 and CDR2 (germline): SGDLS, YYNGEE. The V end lost 3 bases, the J end lost 2 bases, and 15 bases lay between the germline ends. CDR3 region: CASSGRLGSAYEQYY. The CDR3 DNA follows: TGTGCCAGCAGCGGCCGCCTAGGTTCTGCCTACGAGCAGTACTAC.

With regard to this clonotype: A read error may account for a junction end that differs from germline. The chain has TRBV4-3 and TRBJ2-5; no definite D call. The CDR3 is 15 amino acids. CDR1 and CDR2 from the germline V gene are LGHNA and YSLEER. Written as DNA, the CDR3 is TGCGCCAGCAGCCAAGATCGGTGGTCGCAGGAGACCCAGAACTTC. It codes for CASSQDRWSQETQNF.

In this sample, this clonotype turned up many times. J is TRBJ2-7 and V is TRBV12-3 or TRBV12-4, with a possible D match to TRBD1 (5 bases). This CDR3 has 14 residues. The ends were cut back, 6 bases at V and 4 bases at J, with 16 bases in the middle. CDR3 nucleotides: TGTGCCAGCAGGAGCAGGGTTGGGCCTTACGAGCAGTACTTC. This gives the protein CASRSRVGPYEQYF.

The chain has TRBV3-1 and TRBJ2-2; 7 bases agree with TRBD1. Looked up from germline, CDR1 is LGHDT and CDR2 is YNNKEL (reference sequence). The CDR3 runs to 16 residues. J was trimmed by 4 bases and V by 2 bases; bases with no gene match: 7. In DNA, the CDR3 is TGTGCCAGCAGCCAATATACAGGGGTTGCCACCGGGGAGCTGTTTTTT. The encoded protein is CASSQYTGVATGELFF.

This clonotype was seen many times. This sequence joins TRBV5-6 and TRBJ2-2; 11 bases are a match to TRBD2. The length of the CDR3 is 16 residues. J was trimmed by 3 bases and V by 7 bases; bases with no gene match: 8. Germline CDR1 is SGHDT and CDR2 is YYEEEE. This chain's CDR3 is CASLRLTSGDTGELFF. CDR3 in DNA: TGTGCCAGCCTCAGGTTGACTAGCGGGGACACCGGGGAGCTGTTTTTT.

This clonotype was detected many times. The V call is TRBV28, the J call TRBJ2-3; D gene ambiguous. The CDR3 consists of 14 residues. Germline assignment: CDR1 MDHEN and CDR2 SYDVKM. Deletions cut 11 bases from V and 2 bases from J, with 17 bases between. The CDR3 nucleotides read TGTGCCGGCTCTCGCGAGTTCTCCACAGATACGCAGTATTTT. Protein: CAGSREFSTDTQYF.

Turning to this clonotype: One junction end does not reproduce the germline sequence, and a read error may be involved. The CDR3 coding sequence is TGCGCCAGCAGCTTGGCAAATACAGGGGGCGACGAAAAACCGTTTTTT. It specifies CASSLANTGGDEKPFF. V usage is TRBV5-1 and J usage is TRBJ1-4, with TRBD1 matching over 9 bases. Germline V gives CDR1 SGHRS, CDR2 YFSETQ. CDR3 length: 16 residues.

This clonotype occurred a few times. The V and J genes are TRBV7-9 and TRBJ2-5; 9 bases line up with TRBD2. Germline CDR1 reads SEHNR; CDR2 reads FQNEAQ (reference sequence). The trim removed 5 bases at V and 5 bases at J, leaving 12 bases unmatched. The CDR3 is 16 amino acids. CDR3 DNA: TGTGCCAGCAGCCGCTCTGGCGGGAGGGCCGGCGAGACCCAGTACTTC. This encodes CASSRSGGRAGETQYF.

This clonotype was recorded a few times. The V and J genes are TRBV2 and TRBJ1-1; a weak D match, TRBD1 (6 bases). The CDR3 contains 16 residues. Trimming took 4 bases from V and 5 from J, leaving 20 bases between them. Germline CDR1 reads SNHLY; CDR2 reads FYNNEI. CDR3 nucleotides: TGTGCCAGCAGTGGCTCGCACGGGGGGGCGGGAACTGAAGCTTTCTTT. It is translated as CASSGSHGGAGTEAFF.

The chain uses TRBV24-1 and TRBJ1-5; D not resolved. The CDR3 totals 14 residues. The V end was cut by 5 bases, the J end by 0 bases, with 7 bases between. Germline-derived CDR1 and CDR2 are KGHDR and SFDVKD. The CDR3 region has the DNA TGTGCCACCAGTGGCTTCGATAGCAATCAGCCCCAGCATTTT. Translating it yields CATSGFDSNQPQHF.

J is TRBJ1-1 and V is TRBV5-6; 8 bases are shared with TRBD1. The CDR3 runs to 16 residues. The trim removed 2 bases at V and 1 base at J, leaving 7 bases unmatched. Per the germline V gene, CDR1 is SGHDT and CDR2 is YYEEEE. CDR3 nucleotides: TGTGCCAGCAGCTTCCGAGGTGGGACAGGGAACACTGAAGCTTTCTTT. Translated: CASSFRGGTGNTEAFF.

In its sample, this clonotype was seen once. A read error is possible here, since a much larger clone lies one base away. This sequence joins TRBV28 and TRBJ2-7; D not resolved. This CDR3 contains 16 residues. Germline V gene data show CDR1 as MDHEN and CDR2 as SYDVKM. The germline V and J ends were trimmed by 5 bases and 2 bases, with 19 bases remaining between them. The CDR3 spells CASSPTGLPSAYEQYF. In DNA, the CDR3 is TGTGCCAGCAGTCCGACCGGGCTTCCATCGGCCTACGAGCAGTACTTC.

The rearrangement links TRBV12-3 or TRBV12-4 to TRBJ2-3; TRBD2 matches at 7 bases. This CDR3 is built from 15 residues. The V gene end was trimmed by 6 bases and the J gene end by 0 bases; junction bases not matched to a gene: 6. The CDR3 sequence: CASRGTTSSTDTQYF. CDR3 DNA sequence: TGTGCCAGCAGGGGGACTACCTCTAGCACAGATACGCAGTATTTT.

The chain has TRBV4-2 and TRBJ2-7, with 11 bases aligning to TRBD2. The CDR3 is 16 amino acids. V dropped 0 bases and J dropped 2; count of bases not matched to a gene: 3. Germline V gene sequence: CDR1 LGHNA, CDR2 YNFKEQ. The CDR3 DNA reads as TGTGCCAGCAGCCAAGAGTTAGCGGGGGGGGCCTACGAGCAGTACTTC. It is translated as CASSQELAGGAYEQYF.

This clonotype occurred many times. V gene TRBV4-3 combines with J gene TRBJ1-1; TRBD1 matches at 8 bases. This CDR3 comprises 18 residues. The germline gives CDR1 LGHNA, CDR2 YSLEER. Trimming removed 3 bases from V and 1 base from J; junction bases left unmatched: 13. The CDR3 protein is CASSQGGWPQGANTEAFF. The CDR3 DNA reads as TGCGCCAGCAGCCAGGGAGGTTGGCCCCAGGGGGCGAACACTGAAGCTTTCTTT.

V is TRBV2 and J is TRBJ1-5; D is unresolved. The length of the CDR3 is 11 residues. CDR1 is SNHLY and CDR2 is FYNNEI in the germline V gene. The germline V and J ends were trimmed by 4 bases and 10 bases, with 8 bases remaining between them. CDR3 nucleotides: TGTGCCAGCAGTGGGGTAGGACCCCAGCATTTT. It translates to CASSGVGPQHF.

This clonotype appeared a few times. The chain combines TRBV7-9 with TRBJ2-6; TRBD2 is a possible D gene (6 bases). Germline V gene lookup returns CDR1 SEHNR and CDR2 FQNEAQ (reference sequence). CDR3 length: 14 residues. Trimming removed 6 bases from V and 4 bases from J, with 10 bases in between. CDR3 bases: TGTGCCAGCAGTTGGGACTCCGGGGCCAACGTCCTGACTTTC. This sequence encodes CASSWDSGANVLTF. The full variable domain, in which reference TRBV7-9 and TRBJ2-6 provide the parts outside the CDR3, is DTGVSQNPRHKITKRGQNVTFRCDPISEHNRLYWYRQTLGQGPEFLTYFQNEAQLEKSRLLSDRFSAERPKGSFSTLEIQRTEQGDSAMYLCASSWDSGANVLTFGAGSRLTVL.